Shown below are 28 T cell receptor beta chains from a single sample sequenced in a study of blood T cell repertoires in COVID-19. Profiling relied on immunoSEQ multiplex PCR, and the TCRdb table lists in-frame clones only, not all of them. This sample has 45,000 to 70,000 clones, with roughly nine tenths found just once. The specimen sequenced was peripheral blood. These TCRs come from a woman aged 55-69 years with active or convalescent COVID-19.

The CDR3: CASSEVRTDTQYF. CDR3 in DNA: TGTGCCAGCAGTGAAGTCAGGACAGATACGCAGTATTTT. The chain is built from TRBV6-1 and TRBJ2-3; no firm D call. V was trimmed by 1 base and J by 3 bases, leaving 5 bases between them. The CDR3 covers 13 residues. Germline V gene data show CDR1 as MNHNS and CDR2 as SASEGT.

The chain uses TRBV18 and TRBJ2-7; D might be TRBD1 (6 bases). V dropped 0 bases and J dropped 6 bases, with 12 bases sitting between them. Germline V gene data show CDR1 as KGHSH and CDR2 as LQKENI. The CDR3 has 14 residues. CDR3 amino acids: CASSPPSRGGEQYF. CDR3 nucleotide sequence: TGTGCCAGCTCACCACCCTCCAGGGGTGGCGAGCAGTACTTC.

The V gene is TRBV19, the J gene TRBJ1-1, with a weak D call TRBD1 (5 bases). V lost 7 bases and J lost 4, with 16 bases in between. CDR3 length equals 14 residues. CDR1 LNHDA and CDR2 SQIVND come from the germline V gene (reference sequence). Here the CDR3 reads CASNGGGGGTEAFF. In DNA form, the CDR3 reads TGTGCCAGTAACGGCGGAGGCGGGGGCACTGAAGCTTTCTTT.

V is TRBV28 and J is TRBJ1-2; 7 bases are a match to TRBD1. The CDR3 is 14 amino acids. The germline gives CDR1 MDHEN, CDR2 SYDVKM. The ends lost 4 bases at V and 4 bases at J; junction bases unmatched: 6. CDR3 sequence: CASSSDRVGYGYTF. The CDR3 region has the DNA TGTGCCAGCAGTTCCGACAGGGTAGGCTATGGCTACACCTTC.

The CDR3 is CASSSAGGANVLTF. CDR3 coding DNA: TGCGCCAGCAGTAGTGCTGGCGGGGCCAACGTCCTGACTTTC. The chain joins TRBV10-2 to TRBJ2-6; D is undetermined. This CDR3 has 14 amino acids. Germline-derived CDR1 and CDR2 are WSHSY and SAAADI. Trimming took off 5 bases at V and 4 bases at J, with 9 bases between the two ends.

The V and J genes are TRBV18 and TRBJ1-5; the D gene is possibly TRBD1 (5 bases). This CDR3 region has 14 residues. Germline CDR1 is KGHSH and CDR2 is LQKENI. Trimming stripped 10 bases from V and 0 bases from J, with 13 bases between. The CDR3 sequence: CATLQVLSNQPQHF. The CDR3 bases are TGTGCCACCCTACAGGTTCTTAGCAATCAGCCCCAGCATTTT.

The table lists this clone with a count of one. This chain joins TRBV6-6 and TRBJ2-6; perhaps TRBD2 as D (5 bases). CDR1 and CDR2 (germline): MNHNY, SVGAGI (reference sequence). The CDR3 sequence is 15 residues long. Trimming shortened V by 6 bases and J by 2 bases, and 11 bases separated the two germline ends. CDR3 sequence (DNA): TGTGCCAGCAGCGACCCCGGGGCTGGGGCCAACGTCCTGACTTTC. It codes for CASSDPGAGANVLTF.

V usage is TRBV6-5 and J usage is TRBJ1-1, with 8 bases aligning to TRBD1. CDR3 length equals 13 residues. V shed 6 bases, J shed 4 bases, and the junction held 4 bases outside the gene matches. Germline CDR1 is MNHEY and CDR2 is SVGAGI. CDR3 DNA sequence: TGTGCCAGCAGAGGACAGGGTTTCACTGAAGCTTTCTTT. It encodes CASRGQGFTEAFF.

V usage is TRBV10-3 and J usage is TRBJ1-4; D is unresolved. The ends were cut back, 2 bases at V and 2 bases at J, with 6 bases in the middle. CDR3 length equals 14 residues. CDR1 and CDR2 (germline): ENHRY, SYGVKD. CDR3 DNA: TGTGCCATCAGTGAGGGCCGCACTAATGAAAAACTGTTTTTT. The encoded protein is CAISEGRTNEKLFF.

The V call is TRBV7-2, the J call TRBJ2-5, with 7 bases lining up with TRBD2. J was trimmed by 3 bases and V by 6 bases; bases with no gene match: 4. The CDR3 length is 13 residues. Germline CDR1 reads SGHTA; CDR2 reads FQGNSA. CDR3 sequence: CASSLGGEETQYF. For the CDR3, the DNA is TGTGCCAGCAGTCTTGGGGGGGAAGAGACCCAGTACTTC.

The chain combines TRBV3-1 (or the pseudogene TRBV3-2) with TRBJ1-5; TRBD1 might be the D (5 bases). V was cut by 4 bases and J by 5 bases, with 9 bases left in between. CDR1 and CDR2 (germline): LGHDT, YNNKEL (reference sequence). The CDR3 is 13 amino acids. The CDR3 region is CASSLARDQPQHF. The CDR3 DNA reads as TGTGCCAGCAGCCTAGCCAGGGATCAGCCCCAGCATTTT.

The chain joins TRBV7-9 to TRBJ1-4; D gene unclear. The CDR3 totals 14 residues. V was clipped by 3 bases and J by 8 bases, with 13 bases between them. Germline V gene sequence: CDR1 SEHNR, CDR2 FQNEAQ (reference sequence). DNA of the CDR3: TGTGCCAGCAGCTTTGGAGGTCTGAGAGAAAAACTGTTTTTT. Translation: CASSFGGLREKLFF.

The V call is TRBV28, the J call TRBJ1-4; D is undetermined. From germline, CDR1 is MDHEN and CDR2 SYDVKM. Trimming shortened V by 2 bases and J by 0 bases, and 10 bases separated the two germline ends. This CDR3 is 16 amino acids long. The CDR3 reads CASSLGQATTNEKLFF. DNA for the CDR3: TGTGCCAGCAGTTTAGGGCAGGCCACAACTAATGAAAAACTGTTTTTT.

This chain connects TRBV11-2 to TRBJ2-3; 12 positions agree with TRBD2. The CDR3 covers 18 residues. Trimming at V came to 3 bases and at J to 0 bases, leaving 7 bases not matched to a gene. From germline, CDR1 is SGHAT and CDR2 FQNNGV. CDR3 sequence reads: CASSLTSGGLQSTDTQYF. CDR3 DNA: TGTGCCAGCAGCTTGACTAGCGGGGGCCTACAAAGCACAGATACGCAGTATTTT.

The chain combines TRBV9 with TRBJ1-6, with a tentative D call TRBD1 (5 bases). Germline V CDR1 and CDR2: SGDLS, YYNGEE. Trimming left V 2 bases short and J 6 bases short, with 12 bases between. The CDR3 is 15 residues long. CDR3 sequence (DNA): TGTGCCAGCAGCGTGGAAGGGGAGGCTAATTCACCCCTCCACTTT. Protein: CASSVEGEANSPLHF.

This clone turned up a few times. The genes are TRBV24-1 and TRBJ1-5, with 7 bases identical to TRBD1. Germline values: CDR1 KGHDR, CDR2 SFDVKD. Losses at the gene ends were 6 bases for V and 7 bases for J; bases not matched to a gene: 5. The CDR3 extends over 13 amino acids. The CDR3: CATSSGGEQPQHF. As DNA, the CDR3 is TGTGCCACCAGTTCAGGGGGAGAGCAGCCCCAGCATTTT.

The CDR3 spells CAWNARVDEQYF. The CDR3 DNA follows: TGTGCCTGGAACGCCAGGGTGGACGAGCAGTACTTC. This sequence joins TRBV30 and TRBJ2-7; weak D call: TRBD1 (5 bases). This CDR3 has 12 amino acids. Germline assignment: CDR1 GTSNPN and CDR2 SVGIG (reference sequence). The V end lost 4 bases, the J end lost 5 bases, and 12 bases lay between the germline ends.

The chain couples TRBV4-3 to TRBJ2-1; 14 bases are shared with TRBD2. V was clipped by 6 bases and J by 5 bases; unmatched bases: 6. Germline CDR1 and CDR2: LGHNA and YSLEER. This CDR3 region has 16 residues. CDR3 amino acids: CASRPRLAGGNNEQFF. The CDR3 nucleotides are TGCGCCAGCAGACCCCGACTAGCGGGAGGGAACAATGAGCAGTTCTTC.

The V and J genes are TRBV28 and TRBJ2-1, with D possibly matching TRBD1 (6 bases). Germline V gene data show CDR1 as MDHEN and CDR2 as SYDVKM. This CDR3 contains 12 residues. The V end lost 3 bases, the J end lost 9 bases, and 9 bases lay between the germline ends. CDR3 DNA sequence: TGTGCCAGCAGTTTTCAGGGGCGTGAGCAGTTCTTC. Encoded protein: CASSFQGREQFF.

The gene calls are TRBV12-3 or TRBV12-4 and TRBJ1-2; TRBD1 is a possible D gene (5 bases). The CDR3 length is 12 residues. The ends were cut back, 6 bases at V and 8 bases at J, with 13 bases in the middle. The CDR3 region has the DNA TGTGCCAGCAGCTCGGGACTTCGGGGCTACACCTTC. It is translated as CASSSGLRGYTF.

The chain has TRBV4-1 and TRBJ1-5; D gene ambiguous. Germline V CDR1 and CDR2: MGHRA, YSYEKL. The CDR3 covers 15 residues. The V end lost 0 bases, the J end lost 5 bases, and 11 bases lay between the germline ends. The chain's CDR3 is CASSQDSLGYQPQHF. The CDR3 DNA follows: TGCGCCAGCAGCCAAGATTCCCTGGGCTATCAGCCCCAGCATTTT.

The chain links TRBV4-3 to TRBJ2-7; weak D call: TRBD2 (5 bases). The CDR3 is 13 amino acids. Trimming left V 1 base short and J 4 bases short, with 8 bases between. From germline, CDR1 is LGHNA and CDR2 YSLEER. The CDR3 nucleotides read TGCGCCAGCAGCCAAGGTAGCGAGTACGAGCAGTACTTC. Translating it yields CASSQGSEYEQYF.

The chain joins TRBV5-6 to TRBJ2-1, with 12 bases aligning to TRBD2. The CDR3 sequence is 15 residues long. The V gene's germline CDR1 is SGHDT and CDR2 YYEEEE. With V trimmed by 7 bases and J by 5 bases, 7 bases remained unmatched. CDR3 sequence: CASSLTSGRNNEQFF. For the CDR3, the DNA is TGTGCCAGCTCCTTGACTAGCGGGAGAAACAATGAGCAGTTCTTC.

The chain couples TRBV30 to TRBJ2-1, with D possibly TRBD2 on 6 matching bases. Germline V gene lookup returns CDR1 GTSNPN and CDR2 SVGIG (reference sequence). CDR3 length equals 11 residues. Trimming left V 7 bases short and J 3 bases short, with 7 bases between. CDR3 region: CASTSYNEQFF. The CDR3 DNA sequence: TGTGCCTCGACTAGCTACAATGAGCAGTTCTTC.

Here the CDR3 reads CASSPKSVVPHSYEQYF. CDR3 nucleotide sequence: TGCGCCAGCAGCCCTAAATCCGTCGTCCCCCACTCCTACGAGCAGTACTTC. The chain recombines TRBV5-1 with TRBJ2-7, with D uncertain. Germline CDR1 and CDR2: SGHRS and YFSETQ. The CDR3 totals 17 residues. Trimming pared 4 bases from V and 0 bases from J, leaving 20 bases between.

Here the CDR3 DNA reads TGTGCCAGTAGTGGCCCCCCGTTAACACTAAACAATGAGCAGTTCTTC. Protein product: CASSGPPLTLNNEQFF. The J gene is TRBJ2-1, the V gene TRBV19; unclear D gene. Trimming pared 5 bases from V and 5 bases from J, leaving 19 bases between. Germline V gene sequence: CDR1 LNHDA, CDR2 SQIVND (reference sequence). CDR3 length equals 16 residues.

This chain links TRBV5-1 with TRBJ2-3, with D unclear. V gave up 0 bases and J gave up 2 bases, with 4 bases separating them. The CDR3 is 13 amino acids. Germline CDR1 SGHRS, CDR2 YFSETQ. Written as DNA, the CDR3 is TGCGCCAGCAGCTTGGATTACACAGATACGCAGTATTTT. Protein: CASSLDYTDTQYF. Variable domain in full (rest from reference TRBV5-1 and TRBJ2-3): KAGVTQTPRYLIKTRGQQVTLSCSPISGHRSVSWYQQTPGQGLQFLFEYFSETQRNKGNFPGRFSGRQFSNSRSEMNVSTLELGDSALYLCASSLDYTDTQYFGPGTRLTVL.

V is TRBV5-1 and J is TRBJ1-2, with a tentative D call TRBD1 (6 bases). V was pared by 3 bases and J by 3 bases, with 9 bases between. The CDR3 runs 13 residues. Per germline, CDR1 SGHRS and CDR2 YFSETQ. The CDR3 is CASSSSGDYGYTF. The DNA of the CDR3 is TGCGCCAGCAGCTCTTCAGGGGACTATGGCTACACCTTC. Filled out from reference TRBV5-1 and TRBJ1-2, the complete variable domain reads KAGVTQTPRYLIKTRGQQVTLSCSPISGHRSVSWYQQTPGQGLQFLFEYFSETQRNKGNFPGRFSGRQFSNSRSEMNVSTLELGDSALYLCASSSSGDYGYTFGSGTRLTVV.